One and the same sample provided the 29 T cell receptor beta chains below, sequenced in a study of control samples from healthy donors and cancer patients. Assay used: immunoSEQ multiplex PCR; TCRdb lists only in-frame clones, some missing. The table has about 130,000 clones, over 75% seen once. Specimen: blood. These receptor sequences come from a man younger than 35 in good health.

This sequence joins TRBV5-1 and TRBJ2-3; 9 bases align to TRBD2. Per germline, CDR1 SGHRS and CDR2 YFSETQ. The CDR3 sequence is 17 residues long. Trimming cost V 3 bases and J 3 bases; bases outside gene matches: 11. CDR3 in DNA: TGCGCCAGCAGCTGGAAACCAGCGGGGGGTTTAACAGATACGCAGTATTTT. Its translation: CASSWKPAGGLTDTQYF.

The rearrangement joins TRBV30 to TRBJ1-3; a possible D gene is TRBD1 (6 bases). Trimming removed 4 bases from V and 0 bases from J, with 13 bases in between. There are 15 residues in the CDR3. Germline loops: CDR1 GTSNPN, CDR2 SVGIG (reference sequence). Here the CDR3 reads CAWTKDSYSGNTIYF. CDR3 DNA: TGTGCCTGGACGAAGGACAGTTACTCTGGAAACACCATATATTTT.

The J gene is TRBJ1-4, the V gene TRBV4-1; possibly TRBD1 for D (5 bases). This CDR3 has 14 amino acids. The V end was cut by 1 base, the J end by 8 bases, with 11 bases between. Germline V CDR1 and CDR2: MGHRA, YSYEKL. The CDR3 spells CASSQVQGGEKLFF. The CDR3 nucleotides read TGCGCCAGCAGCCAAGTGCAGGGAGGGGAAAAACTGTTTTTT.

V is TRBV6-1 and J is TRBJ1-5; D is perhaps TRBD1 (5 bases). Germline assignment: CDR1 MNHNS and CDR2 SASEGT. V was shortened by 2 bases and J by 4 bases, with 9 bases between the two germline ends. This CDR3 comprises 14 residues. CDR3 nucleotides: TGTGCCAGCAGTGAAATGGGGGGTAATCAGCCCCAGCATTTT. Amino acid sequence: CASSEMGGNQPQHF.

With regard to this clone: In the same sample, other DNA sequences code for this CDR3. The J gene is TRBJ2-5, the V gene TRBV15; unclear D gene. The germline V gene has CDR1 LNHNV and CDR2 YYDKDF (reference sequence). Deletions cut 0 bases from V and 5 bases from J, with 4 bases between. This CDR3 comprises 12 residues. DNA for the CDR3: TGTGCCACCAGCAGAGATGTGGAGACCCAGTACTTC. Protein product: CATSRDVETQYF.

The CDR3 here is CASSFDRGRTGELFF. The CDR3 nucleotides are TGTGCCAGCAGCTTCGACAGGGGAAGGACCGGGGAGCTGTTTTTT. The J gene is TRBJ2-2, the V gene TRBV3-1 (or the pseudogene TRBV3-2); TRBD1 matches 8 bases. This CDR3 contains 15 residues. Germline CDR1 is LGHDT and CDR2 is YNNKEL (reference sequence). V gave up 5 bases and J gave up 5 bases; unmatched junction bases: 7.

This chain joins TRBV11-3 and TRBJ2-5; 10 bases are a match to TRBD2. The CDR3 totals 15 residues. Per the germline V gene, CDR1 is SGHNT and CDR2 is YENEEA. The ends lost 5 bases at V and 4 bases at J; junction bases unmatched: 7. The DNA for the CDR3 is TGTGCCAGCAGCCAACTAGCGGGACTGGGAGAGACCCAGTACTTC. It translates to CASSQLAGLGETQYF. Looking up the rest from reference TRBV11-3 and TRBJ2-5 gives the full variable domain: EAGVVQSPRYKIIEKKQPVAFWCNPISGHNTLYWYLQNLGQGPELLIRYENEEAVDDSQLPKDRFSAERLKGVDSTLKIQPAELGDSAVYLCASSQLAGLGETQYFGPGTRLLVL.

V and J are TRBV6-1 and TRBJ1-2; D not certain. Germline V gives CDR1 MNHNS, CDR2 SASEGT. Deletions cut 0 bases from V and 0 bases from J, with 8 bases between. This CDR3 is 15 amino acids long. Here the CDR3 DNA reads TGTGCCAGCAGTGAAGCCGGGGTTGCTAACTATGGCTACACCTTC. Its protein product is CASSEAGVANYGYTF.

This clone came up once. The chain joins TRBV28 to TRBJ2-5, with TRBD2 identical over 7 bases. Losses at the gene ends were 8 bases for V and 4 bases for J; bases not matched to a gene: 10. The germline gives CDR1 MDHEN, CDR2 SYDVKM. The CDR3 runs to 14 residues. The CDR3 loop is CASGPRAGRETQYF. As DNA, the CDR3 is TGTGCCAGCGGACCCCGAGCGGGGAGAGAGACCCAGTACTTC.

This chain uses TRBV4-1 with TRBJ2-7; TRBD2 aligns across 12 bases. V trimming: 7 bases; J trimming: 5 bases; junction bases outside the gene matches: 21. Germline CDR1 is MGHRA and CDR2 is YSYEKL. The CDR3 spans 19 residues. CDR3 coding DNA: TGCGCCAGCACTGCAGCTCCTAGCGGGGGGGCCGGGGCGTGGAACGAGCAGTACTTC. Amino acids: CASTAAPSGGAGAWNEQYF.

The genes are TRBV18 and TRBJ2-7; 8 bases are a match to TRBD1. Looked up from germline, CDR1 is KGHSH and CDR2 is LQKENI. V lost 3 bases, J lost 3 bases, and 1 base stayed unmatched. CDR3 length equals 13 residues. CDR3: CASSPGQDYEQYV. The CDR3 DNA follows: TGTGCCAGCTCACCGGGACAGGACTACGAGCAGTACGTC.

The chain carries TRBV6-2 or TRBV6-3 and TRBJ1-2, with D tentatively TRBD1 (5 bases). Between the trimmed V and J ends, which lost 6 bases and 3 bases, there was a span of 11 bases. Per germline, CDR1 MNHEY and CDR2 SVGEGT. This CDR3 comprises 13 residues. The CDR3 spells CASSPTAYYGYTF. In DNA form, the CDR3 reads TGTGCCAGCAGCCCGACAGCTTACTATGGCTACACCTTC.

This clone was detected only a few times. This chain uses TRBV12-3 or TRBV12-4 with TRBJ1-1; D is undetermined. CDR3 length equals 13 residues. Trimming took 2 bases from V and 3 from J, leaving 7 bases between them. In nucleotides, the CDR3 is TGTGCCAGCAGTTTATCTCGGGACACTGAAGCTTTCTTT. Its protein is CASSLSRDTEAFF.

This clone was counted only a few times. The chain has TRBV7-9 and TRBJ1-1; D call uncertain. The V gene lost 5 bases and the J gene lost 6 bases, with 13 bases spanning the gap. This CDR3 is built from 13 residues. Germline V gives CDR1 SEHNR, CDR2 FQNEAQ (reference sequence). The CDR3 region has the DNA TGTGCCAGCAGCCCGCTGTCGAGGGCTGAAGCTTTCTTT. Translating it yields CASSPLSRAEAFF.

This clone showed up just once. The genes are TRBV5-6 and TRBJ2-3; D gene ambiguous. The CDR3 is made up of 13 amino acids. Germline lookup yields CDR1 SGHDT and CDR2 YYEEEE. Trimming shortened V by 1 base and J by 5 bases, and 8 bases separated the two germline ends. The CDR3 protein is CASSLPGGDTQYF. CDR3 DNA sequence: TGTGCCAGCAGCTTGCCAGGCGGAGATACGCAGTATTTT.

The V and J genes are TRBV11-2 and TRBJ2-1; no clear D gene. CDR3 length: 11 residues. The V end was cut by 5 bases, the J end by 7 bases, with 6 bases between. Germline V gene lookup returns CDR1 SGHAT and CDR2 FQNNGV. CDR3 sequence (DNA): TGTGCCAGCAGCCCTAATAATGAGCAGTTCTTC. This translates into CASSPNNEQFF.

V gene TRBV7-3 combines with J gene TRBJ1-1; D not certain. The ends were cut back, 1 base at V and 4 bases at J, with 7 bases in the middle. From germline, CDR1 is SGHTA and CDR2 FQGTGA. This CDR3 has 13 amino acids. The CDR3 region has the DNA TGTGCCAGCAGCTTAAATACGGGCACTGAAGCTTTCTTT. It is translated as CASSLNTGTEAFF.

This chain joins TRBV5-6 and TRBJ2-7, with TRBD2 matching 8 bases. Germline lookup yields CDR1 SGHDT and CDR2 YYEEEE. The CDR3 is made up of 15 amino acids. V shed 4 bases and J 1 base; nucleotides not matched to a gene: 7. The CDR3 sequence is CASSLLAATSYEQYV. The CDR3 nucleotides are TGTGCCAGCAGCCTACTAGCGGCCACGTCCTACGAGCAGTACGTC.

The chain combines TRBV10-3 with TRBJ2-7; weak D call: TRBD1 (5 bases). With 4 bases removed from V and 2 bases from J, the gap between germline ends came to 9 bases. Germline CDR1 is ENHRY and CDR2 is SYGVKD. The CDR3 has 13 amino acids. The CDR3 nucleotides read TGTGCCATCAGTGGGGGCGGAACCTACGAGCAGTACGTC. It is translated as CAISGGGTYEQYV.

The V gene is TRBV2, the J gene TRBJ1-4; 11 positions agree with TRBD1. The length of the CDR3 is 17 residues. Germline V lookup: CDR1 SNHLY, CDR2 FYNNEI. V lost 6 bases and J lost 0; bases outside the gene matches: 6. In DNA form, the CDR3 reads TGTGCCAGCAGCCGGCCGGGACAGGGGGCAACTAATGAAAAACTGTTTTTT. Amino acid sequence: CASSRPGQGATNEKLFF. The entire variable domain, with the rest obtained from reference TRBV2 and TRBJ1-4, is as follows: EPEVTQTPSHQVTQMGQEVILRCVPISNHLYFYWYRQILGQKVEFLVSFYNNEISEKSEIFDDQFSVERPDGSNFTLKIRSTKLEDSAMYFCASSRPGQGATNEKLFFGSGTQLSVL.

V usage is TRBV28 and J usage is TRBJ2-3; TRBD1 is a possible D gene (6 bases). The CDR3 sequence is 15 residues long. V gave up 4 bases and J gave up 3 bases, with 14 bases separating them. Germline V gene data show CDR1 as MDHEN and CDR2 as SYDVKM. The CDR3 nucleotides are TGTGCCAGCAGTTATGGACAGATAAATACAGATACGCAGTATTTT. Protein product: CASSYGQINTDTQYF.

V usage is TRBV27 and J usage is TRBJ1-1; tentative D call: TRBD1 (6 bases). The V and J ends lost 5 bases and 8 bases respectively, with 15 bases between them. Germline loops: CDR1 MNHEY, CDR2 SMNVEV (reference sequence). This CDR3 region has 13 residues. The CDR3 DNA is TGTGCCAGCAGTATGGGGGGGGGCAAGGAAGCTTTCTTT. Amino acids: CASSMGGGKEAFF.

The chain's CDR3 is CASSYPAGGGNQPQHF. As DNA, the CDR3 is TGTGCCAGCAGTTACCCCGCGGGGGGTGGCAATCAGCCCCAGCATTTT. The chain carries TRBV6-2 or TRBV6-3 and TRBJ1-5, with D possibly matching TRBD1 (5 bases). CDR1 and CDR2 (germline): MNHEY, SVGEGT. Trimming took 2 bases from V and 2 from J, leaving 13 bases between them. The CDR3 length is 16 residues.

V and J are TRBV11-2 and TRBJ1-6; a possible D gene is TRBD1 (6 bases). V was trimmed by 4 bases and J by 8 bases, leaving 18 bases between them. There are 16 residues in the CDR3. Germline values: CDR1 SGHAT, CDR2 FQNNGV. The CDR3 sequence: CASSSPNSGGHSPLHF. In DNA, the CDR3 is TGTGCCAGCAGCTCCCCTAATTCGGGGGGGCATTCACCCCTCCACTTT. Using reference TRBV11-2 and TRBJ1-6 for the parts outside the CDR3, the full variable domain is EAGVAQSPRYKIIEKRQSVAFWCNPISGHATLYWYQQILGQGPKLLIQFQNNGVVDDSQLPKDRFSAERLKGVDSTLKIQPAKLEDSAVYLCASSSPNSGGHSPLHFGNGTRLTVT.

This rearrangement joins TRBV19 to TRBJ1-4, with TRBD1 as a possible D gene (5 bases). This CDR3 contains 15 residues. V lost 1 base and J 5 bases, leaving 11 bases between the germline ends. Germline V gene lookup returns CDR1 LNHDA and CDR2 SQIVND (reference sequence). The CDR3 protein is CASSIAAAGNEKLFF. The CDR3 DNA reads TGTGCCAGTAGTATAGCCGCGGCAGGGAATGAAAAACTGTTTTTT. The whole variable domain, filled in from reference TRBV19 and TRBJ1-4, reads DGGITQSPKYLFRKEGQNVTLSCEQNLNHDAMYWYRQDPGQGLRLIYYSQIVNDFQKGDIAEGYSVSREKKESFPLTVTSAQKNPTAFYLCASSIAAAGNEKLFFGSGTQLSVL.

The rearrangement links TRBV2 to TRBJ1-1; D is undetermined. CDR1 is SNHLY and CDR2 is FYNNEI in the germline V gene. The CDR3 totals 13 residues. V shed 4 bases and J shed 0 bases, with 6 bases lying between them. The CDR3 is CASSVSVNTEAFF. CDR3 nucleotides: TGTGCCAGCAGTGTTTCGGTGAACACTGAAGCTTTCTTT.

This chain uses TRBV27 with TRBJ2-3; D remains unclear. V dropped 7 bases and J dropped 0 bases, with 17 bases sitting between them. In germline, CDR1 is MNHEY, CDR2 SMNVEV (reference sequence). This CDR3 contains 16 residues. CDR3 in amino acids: CASKLVGWLSTDTQYF. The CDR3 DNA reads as TGTGCCAGCAAGCTTGTAGGGTGGTTAAGCACAGATACGCAGTATTTT.

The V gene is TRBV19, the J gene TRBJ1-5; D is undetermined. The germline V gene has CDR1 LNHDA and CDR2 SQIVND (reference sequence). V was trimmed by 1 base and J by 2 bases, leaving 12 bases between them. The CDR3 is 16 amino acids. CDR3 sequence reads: CASSIGPGIGNQPQHF. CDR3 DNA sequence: TGTGCCAGTAGTATAGGTCCGGGGATCGGCAATCAGCCCCAGCATTTT. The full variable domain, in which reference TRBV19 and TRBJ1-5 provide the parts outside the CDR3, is DGGITQSPKYLFRKEGQNVTLSCEQNLNHDAMYWYRQDPGQGLRLIYYSQIVNDFQKGDIAEGYSVSREKKESFPLTVTSAQKNPTAFYLCASSIGPGIGNQPQHFGDGTRLSIL.

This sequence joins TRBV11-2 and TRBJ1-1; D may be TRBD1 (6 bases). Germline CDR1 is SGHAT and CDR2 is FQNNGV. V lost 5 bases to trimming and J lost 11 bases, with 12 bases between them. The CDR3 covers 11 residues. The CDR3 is CASSLGGVAFF. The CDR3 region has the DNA TGTGCCAGCAGCCTAGGGGGGGTCGCTTTCTTT.